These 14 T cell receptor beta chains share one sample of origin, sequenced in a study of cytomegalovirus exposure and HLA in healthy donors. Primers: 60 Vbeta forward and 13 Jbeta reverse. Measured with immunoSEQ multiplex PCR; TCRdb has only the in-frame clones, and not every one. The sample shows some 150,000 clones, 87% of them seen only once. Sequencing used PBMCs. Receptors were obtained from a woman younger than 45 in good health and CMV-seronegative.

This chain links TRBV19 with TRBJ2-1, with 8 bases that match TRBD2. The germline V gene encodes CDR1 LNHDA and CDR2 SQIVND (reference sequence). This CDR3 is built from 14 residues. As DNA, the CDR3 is TGTGCGACAACCTCTGGCGGGAGGTACAATGAGCAGTTCTTC. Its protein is CATTSGGRYNEQFF.

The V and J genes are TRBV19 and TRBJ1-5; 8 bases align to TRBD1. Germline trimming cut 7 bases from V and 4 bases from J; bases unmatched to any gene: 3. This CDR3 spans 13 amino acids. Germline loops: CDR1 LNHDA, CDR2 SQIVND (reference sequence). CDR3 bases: TGTGCCAGTACCAGGACAGGGAATCAGCCCCAGCATTTT. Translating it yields CASTRTGNQPQHF.

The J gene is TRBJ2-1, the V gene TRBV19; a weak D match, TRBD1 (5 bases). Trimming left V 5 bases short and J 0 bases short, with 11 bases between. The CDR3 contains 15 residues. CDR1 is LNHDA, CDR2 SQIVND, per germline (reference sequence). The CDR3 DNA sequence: TGTGCCAGTAGTGTTACAGGTGACTCCTACAATGAGCAGTTCTTC. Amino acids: CASSVTGDSYNEQFF.

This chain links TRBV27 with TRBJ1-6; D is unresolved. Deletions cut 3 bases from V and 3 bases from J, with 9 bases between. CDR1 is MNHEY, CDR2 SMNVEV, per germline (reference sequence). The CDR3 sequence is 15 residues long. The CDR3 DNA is TGTGCCAGCAGTTTTAACGCAGGCTATAATTCACCCCTCCACTTT. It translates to CASSFNAGYNSPLHF.

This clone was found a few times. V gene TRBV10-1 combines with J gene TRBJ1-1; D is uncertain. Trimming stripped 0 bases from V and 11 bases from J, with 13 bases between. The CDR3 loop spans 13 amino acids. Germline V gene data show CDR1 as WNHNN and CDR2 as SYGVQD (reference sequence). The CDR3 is CASSESASRWAFF. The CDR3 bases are TGCGCCAGCAGTGAGTCGGCCTCGAGGTGGGCTTTCTTT.

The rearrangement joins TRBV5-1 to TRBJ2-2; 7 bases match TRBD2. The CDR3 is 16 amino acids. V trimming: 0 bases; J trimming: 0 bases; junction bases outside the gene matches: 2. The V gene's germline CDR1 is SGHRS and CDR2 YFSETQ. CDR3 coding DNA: TGCGCCAGCAGCTTGGTTGCGGGGGCGAACACCGGGGAGCTGTTTTTT. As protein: CASSLVAGANTGELFF.

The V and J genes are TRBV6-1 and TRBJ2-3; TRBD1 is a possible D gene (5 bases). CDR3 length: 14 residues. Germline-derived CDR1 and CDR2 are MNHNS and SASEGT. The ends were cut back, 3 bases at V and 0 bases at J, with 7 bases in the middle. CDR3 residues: CASSDRVSTDTQYF. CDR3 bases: TGTGCCAGCAGTGACAGGGTTAGCACAGATACGCAGTATTTT.

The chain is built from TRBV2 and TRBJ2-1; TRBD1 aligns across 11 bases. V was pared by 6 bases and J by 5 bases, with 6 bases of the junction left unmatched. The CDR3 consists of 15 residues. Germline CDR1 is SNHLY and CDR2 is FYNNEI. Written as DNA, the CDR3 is TGTGCCAGCAGAACCGGGACAGGGGGGCACAATGAGCAGTTCTTC. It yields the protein CASRTGTGGHNEQFF. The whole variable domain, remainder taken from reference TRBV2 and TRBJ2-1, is EPEVTQTPSHQVTQMGQEVILRCVPISNHLYFYWYRQILGQKVEFLVSFYNNEISEKSEIFDDQFSVERPDGSNFTLKIRSTKLEDSAMYFCASRTGTGGHNEQFFGPGTRLTVL.

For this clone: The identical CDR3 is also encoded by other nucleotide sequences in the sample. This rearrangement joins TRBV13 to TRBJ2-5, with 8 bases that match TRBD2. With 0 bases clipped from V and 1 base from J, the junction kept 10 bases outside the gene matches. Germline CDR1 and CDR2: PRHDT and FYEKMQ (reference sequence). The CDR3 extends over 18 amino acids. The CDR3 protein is CASSLGLGVAGPQETQYF. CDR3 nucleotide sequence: TGTGCCAGCAGCTTAGGCCTCGGGGTAGCGGGGCCCCAAGAGACCCAGTACTTC.

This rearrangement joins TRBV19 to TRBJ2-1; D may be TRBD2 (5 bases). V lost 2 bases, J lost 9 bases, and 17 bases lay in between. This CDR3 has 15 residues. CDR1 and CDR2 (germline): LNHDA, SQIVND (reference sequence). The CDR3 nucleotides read TGTGCCAGTAGTATACGCCCTGGCGGGTTAGCTGAGCAGTTCTTC. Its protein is CASSIRPGGLAEQFF.

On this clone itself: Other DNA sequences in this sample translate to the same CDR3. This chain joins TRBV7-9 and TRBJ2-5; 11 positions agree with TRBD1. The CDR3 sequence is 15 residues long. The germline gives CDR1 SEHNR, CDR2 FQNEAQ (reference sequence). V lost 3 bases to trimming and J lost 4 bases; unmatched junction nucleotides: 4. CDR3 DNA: TGTGCCAGCAGCTTCCCGGGACAGGGGGGAGAGACCCAGTACTTC. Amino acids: CASSFPGQGGETQYF.

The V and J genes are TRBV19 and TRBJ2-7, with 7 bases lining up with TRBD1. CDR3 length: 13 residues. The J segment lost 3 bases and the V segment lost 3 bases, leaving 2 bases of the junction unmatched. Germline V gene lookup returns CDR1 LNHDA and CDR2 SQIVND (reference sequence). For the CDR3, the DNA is TGTGCCAGTAGTATGGGGACAGTCTACGAGCAGTACTTC. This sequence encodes CASSMGTVYEQYF.

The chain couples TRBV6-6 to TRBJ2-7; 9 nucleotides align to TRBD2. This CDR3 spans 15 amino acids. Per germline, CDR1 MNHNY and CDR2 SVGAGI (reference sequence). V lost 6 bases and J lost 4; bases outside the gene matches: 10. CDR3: CASSPPASGTYEQYF. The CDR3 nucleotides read TGTGCCAGCAGCCCCCCCGCTAGCGGGACTTACGAGCAGTACTTC.

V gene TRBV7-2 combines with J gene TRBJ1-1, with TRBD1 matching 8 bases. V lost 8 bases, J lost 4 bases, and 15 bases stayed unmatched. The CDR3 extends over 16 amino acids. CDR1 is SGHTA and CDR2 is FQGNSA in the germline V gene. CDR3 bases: TGTGCCAGCGGCAAACTAATCGGACAGGGTGGCACTGAAGCTTTCTTT. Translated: CASGKLIGQGGTEAFF.